One T cell receptor beta chain is described in this entry. This clonotype has a count of ten or more. Its antigen has not been determined. No base quality information exists; no much larger clone differs at one position. The data were taken from a study of identical twins listed by TCRdb under 2016. Regarding the study in general: The study deep-sequenced TCR alpha and beta repertoires from monozygotic twins, unrelated adults of various ages and cord blood to test whether fetal clonotypes persist. To rule out contamination, replicate twin experiments were performed at different times with different library preparation protocols.

Every donor was a healthy Caucasian. Library creation used 5' RACE. Instrument on record: Illumina HiSeq 2000. A universal primer binding site was added through template switching, and the final cDNA carried a unique molecular identifier so that TCR cDNA molecules could be counted accurately. First-strand cDNA for TCR alpha and beta chains was synthesized from specific primers in the conserved constant-segment region. To control for contamination, every cDNA library carried two barcodes: a SMART-Mk sample barcode plus Illumina barcodes. Two successive PCR steps introduced TruSeq adapter sequences along with Illumina sample barcodes. Sequencing of the TCR alpha and beta cDNA libraries was done on the Illumina HiSeq platform using custom primers. As for the authors' bioinformatics: MiGEC processed the raw reads to extract unique molecular identifiers, while MiXCR was used to determine the CDR3 positions. Recombination models were inferred per individual with the repgenHMM and IGoR tools using an EM algorithm. Shared clonotype analysis was performed with the tcR package in R, normalizing sharing by the product of cloneset sizes. To study raw recombination free of thymic and clonal selection effects, out-of-frame nonproductive sequences were analyzed. TCRdb handled the public reads itself, with Q25 trimming in fastp and clone calling in MiXCR, and kept productive beta chains. Identical CDR3 proteins give one entry, which carries the most common genes and DNA. These V and J calls rely on TCRdb rather than the paper's analysis. Here the sample has 1.5 million or so distinct CDR3 sequences; under 35% occur a single time. Roughly 0.3% of the sample rests with the top ten.

CDR1 SGHRS and CDR2 YFSETQ are derived from the germline V gene. Trimming removed 3 bases from V and 2 bases from J, leaving 10 bases between the germline ends. The cysteine opens and the phenylalanine closes a CDR3 of 14 amino acids. Solely the CDR3 DNA is kept, with 42 bases framed from the first base. Results the study describes overall, beyond this receptor: In monozygotic twins, out-of-frame TCR alpha sharing was systematically underestimated by recombination models, although the models agreed with sharing between unrelated individuals. Abundant cord blood beta clonotypes carried fewer insertions; young adult naive repertoires showed a weaker similar trend, while memory repertoires showed none. Because the same donors could not be followed over many years, conclusions were based on cross-sectional statistical analysis. Out-of-frame TCR alpha sequences shared between twins showed an excess of low generation-probability sequences compared with coincidental sharing between unrelated individuals. A weaker excess of twin sharing was found in beta out-of-frame sequences because the signal-to-noise ratio was lowered by fewer shared sequences. Zero-insertion analyses could be partly confounded by invariant T cells such as MAIT and iNKT, although diverse VJ usage argued against such confounding for most clonotypes.

The sequence joins TRBV5-1 to TRBJ2-3; the D gene is possibly TRBD1 or TRBD2, with 5 bases matching each. The sequencing input was cord blood. The TCR sequence derives from a newborn girl in good health. The nucleotides are TGCGCCAGCAGCTCGGGACGGATCACAGATACGCAGTATTTT. Protein translation: CASSSGRITDTQYF. The CDR3 plus the reference TRBV5-1 and TRBJ2-3 genes for the other parts give the full variable domain: KAGVTQTPRYLIKTRGQQVTLSCSPISGHRSVSWYQQTPGQGLQFLFEYFSETQRNKGNFPGRFSGRQFSNSRSEMNVSTLELGDSALYLCASSSGRITDTQYFGPGTRLTVL.